The clone carrying this T cell receptor beta chain was seen just once. This entry belongs to a study of T cell changes during pregnancy in multiple sclerosis. V lost 5 bases to trimming and J lost 4 bases; unmatched junction nucleotides: 3. This CDR3 spans 13 amino acids. Germline V gives CDR1 LNHNV, CDR2 YYDKDF (reference sequence). Profiled with immunoSEQ multiplex PCR; TCRdb holds only in-frame clones, not every one. The sample lists over 20,000 clones, 86% occurring once. This receptor was obtained from a female donor in good health, enrolled as a control in a pregnancy study. The chain carries TRBV15 and TRBJ1-2; 8 bases agree with TRBD1. Sequenced material: CD4+ T cells from peripheral blood mononuclear cells, taken in the first trimester of pregnancy. CDR3 region: CATSGTGTYGYTF. The CDR3 DNA follows: TGTGCCACCAGCGGGACAGGAACCTATGGCTACACCTTC. Complete variable domain (other parts from reference TRBV15 and TRBJ1-2): DAMVIQNPRYQVTQFGKPVTLSCSQTLNHNVMYWYQQKSSQAPKLLFHYYDKDFNNEADTPDNFQSRRPNTSFCFLDIRSPGLGDTAMYLCATSGTGTYGYTFGSGTRLTVV.